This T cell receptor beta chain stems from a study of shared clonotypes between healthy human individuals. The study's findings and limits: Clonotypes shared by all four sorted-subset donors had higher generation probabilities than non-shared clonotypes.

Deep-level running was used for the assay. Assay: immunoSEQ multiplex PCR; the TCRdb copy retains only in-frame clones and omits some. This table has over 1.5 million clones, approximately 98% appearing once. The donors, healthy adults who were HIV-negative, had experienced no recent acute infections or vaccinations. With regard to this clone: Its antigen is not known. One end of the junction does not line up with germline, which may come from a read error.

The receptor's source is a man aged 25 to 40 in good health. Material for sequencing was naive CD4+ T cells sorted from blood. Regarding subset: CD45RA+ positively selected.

The CDR3 loop is CTSRTDGEKLFF. The DNA of the CDR3 is TGTACCAGCAGAACGGACGGTGAAAAACTGTTTTTT. The V and J genes are TRBV2 and TRBJ1-4, with no clear D. Germline V lookup: CDR1 SNHLY, CDR2 FYNNEI. The CDR3 consists of 12 residues.